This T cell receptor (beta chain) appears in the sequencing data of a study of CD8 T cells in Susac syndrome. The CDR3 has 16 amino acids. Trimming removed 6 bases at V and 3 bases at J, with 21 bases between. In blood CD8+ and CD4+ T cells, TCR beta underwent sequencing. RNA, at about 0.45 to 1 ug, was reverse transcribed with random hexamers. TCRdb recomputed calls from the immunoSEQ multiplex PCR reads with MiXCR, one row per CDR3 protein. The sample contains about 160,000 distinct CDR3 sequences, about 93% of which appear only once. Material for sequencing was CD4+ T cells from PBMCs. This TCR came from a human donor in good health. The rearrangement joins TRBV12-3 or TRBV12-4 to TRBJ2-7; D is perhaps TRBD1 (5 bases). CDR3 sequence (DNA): TGTGCCAGCAGCCCTCTCTTGAGCCTAGGGGTCTACGAGCAGTACTTC. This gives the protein CASSPLLSLGVYEQYF.